This T cell receptor (beta chain) stems from a study of CD8 T cells in Susac syndrome. Study results and caveats: The number of individuals included in the study's TCR sequencing and HLA analysis was acknowledged as relatively small.

RNA in amounts of roughly 0.5 to 1 ug was reverse transcribed with random hexamers. TCRdb analysed the immunoSEQ multiplex PCR reads with MiXCR anew, one entry per CDR3 protein. The table has approximately 100,000 distinct CDR3 sequences, 92% seen once; the top ten hold approximately 0.13%. The CDR3 spans 15 residues. The V and J ends lost 5 bases and 6 bases respectively, with 19 bases between them. Germline CDR1 reads SGHTA; CDR2 reads FQGNSA. With regard to this clonotype: Its antigen is as yet unknown.

Sequencing of TCR beta covered CD8+ and CD4+ T cells obtained from blood. The specimen sequenced was CD8+ T cells from PBMCs. The chain links TRBV7-2 to TRBJ1-2; weak D call: TRBD1 (5 bases). This TCR was recovered from a human donor in good health. CDR3 coding DNA: TGTGCCAGCAGCAAATCGGACTTATGGGACCATGGCTACACCTTC. Translated: CASSKSDLWDHGYTF.